This TCR beta chain was observed in a study of high-grade serous ovarian cancer treatment subgroups. Study at large: On average, approximately 15,000 reads and 7,494 unique TCR beta rearrangements were obtained per sample. Findings and caveats of the study: Only CDR3 was analyzed; CDR1 and CDR2 were not. Same-patient tumor repertoires overlapped at roughly 0.11 to 0.79; different patients barely overlapped.

Profiled with immunoSEQ multiplex PCR; TCRdb holds only in-frame clones, not every one. The sample records thousands of clones, about four fifths being singletons. Note on this clone: Its antigen is unidentified.

V was trimmed by 5 bases and J by 10 bases, leaving 11 bases between them. CDR3 length: 11 amino acids. CDR1 is DFQATT and CDR2 is SNEGSKA in the germline V gene (reference sequence). The tumor samples were collected prior to definitive surgery or chemotherapy. Material: tumor tissue. The TCR sequence derives from a human donor with high-grade serous ovarian cancer. The chain recombines TRBV20-1 with TRBJ1-4; D gene uncertain. CDR3 region: CSAWADGKLFF. The CDR3 DNA is TGCAGTGCTTGGGCGGACGGAAAACTGTTTTTT.